These T cell receptor beta chains were read from a single sample in a study of neurological immune-mediated disorders. TCRdb re-called the 5' RACE reads through MiXCR, storing one row per CDR3 protein. There are more than 15,000 distinct CDR3 sequences in the sample; roughly a tenth occur only once, and around 28% lies in the top ten. The sequenced sample consisted of CD8+ T cells from blood. Receptor source: a woman aged 50 to 60 in good health. The CDR3 runs from the conserved cysteine through the conserved F or W. Each record gives: clone size, D gene, J gene, V gene, CDR3 protein, CDR3 DNA. The D gene is left open where the match is weak. Rows give clone size only sometimes, using once, few, many, or a class for an expanded clone.

many,TRBD2,TRBJ2-3,TRBV5-6,CASSFGSSGADTQYF,TGTGCCAGCAGCTTTGGGTCTAGCGGAGCAGATACGCAGTATTTT
.,.,TRBJ2-1,TRBV7-9,CASSLRGEGQFF,TGTGCCAGCAGCTTGAGGGGAGAGGGGCAGTTCTTC
many,.,TRBJ2-1,TRBV27,CASSFPGANEQFF,TGTGCCAGCAGTTTTCCAGGGGCGAATGAGCAGTTCTTC
.,TRBD1,TRBJ2-1,TRBV5-5,CASSLETDRDPDTQFF,TGTGCCAGCAGCTTGGAGACGGACAGGGACCCCGATACGCAGTTCTTC
.,TRBD1,TRBJ2-7,TRBV5-1,CASSLAGQGAYEQYF,TGCGCCAGCAGCTTGGCGGGACAGGGGGCGTACGAGCAGTACTTC
many,.,TRBJ1-1,TRBV28,CASTWTSNTEAFF,TGTGCCAGCACCTGGACATCGAACACTGAAGCTTTCTTT
many,.,TRBJ2-2,TRBV7-9,CASSLAGAPYTGELFF,TGTGCCAGCAGCTTAGCAGGGGCTCCTTACACCGGGGAGCTGTTTTTT
many,.,TRBJ1-1,TRBV24-1,CATSDLTDEAFF,TGTGCCACCAGTGACCTGACAGATGAAGCTTTCTTT
many,.,TRBJ2-7,TRBV20-1,CSALTWIAQGWEQYF,TGCAGTGCTCTTACGTGGATAGCCCAGGGGTGGGAGCAGTACTTC
.,TRBD1,TRBJ2-7,TRBV6-6,CASSSPGQGGNEQYF,TGTGCCAGCAGCTCCCCGGGACAGGGGGGCAACGAGCAGTACTTC
many,.,TRBJ2-7,TRBV29-1,CSVETPRSSYEQYF,TGCAGCGTTGAAACACCGAGGAGCTCCTACGAGCAGTACTTC
many,.,TRBJ1-2,TRBV7-9,CASNEPTPNYGYTF,TGTGCCAGCAACGAACCGACTCCTAACTATGGCTACACCTTC
many,.,TRBJ2-6,TRBV29-1,CSVELVGGANVLTF,TGCAGCGTTGAACTAGTTGGTGGGGCCAACGTCCTGACTTTC
many,TRBD1,TRBJ2-1,TRBV11-2,CASSYSGTGVSEQFF,TGTGCCAGCAGCTACTCCGGGACAGGGGTGAGTGAGCAGTTCTTC
few,.,TRBJ1-3,TRBV20-1,CSAKQGESGNTIYF,TGCAGTGCTAAGCAGGGTGAATCTGGAAACACCATATATTTT
many,.,TRBJ2-7,TRBV29-1,CSVERDKTYEQYF,TGCAGCGTTGAACGGGACAAGACCTACGAGCAGTACTTC
many,TRBD1,TRBJ1-2,TRBV20-1,CSASHPRQGVSGYTF,TGCAGTGCTAGTCATCCCCGACAGGGGGTCTCTGGCTACACCTTC
many,.,TRBJ2-7,TRBV20-1,CSARGLRGTYEQYF,TGCAGTGCTAGAGGTCTTAGAGGGACCTACGAGCAGTACTTC
many,.,TRBJ2-7,TRBV4-1,CASSLRQGTYEQYF,TGCGCCAGCAGTCTTAGGCAGGGGACCTACGAGCAGTACTTC
many,.,TRBJ1-1,TRBV3-1,CASSQEGAAGTEAFF,TGTGCCAGCAGCCAAGAGGGGGCTGCTGGCACTGAAGCTTTCTTT
many,.,TRBJ1-5,TRBV13,CASSQRGSNQPQHF,TGTGCCAGCAGCCAGAGGGGGAGCAATCAGCCCCAGCATTTT
many,.,TRBJ1-1,TRBV28,CASYKFGIGNTEAFF,TGTGCCAGCTATAAGTTTGGGATCGGGAACACTGAAGCTTTCTTT
many,.,TRBJ1-5,TRBV4-2,CASSQDQGQPQHF,TGTGCCAGCAGCCAAGATCAGGGTCAGCCCCAGCATTTT
many,TRBD2,TRBJ2-7,TRBV7-6,CASSSGTSGGPGQYF,TGTGCCAGCAGCTCTGGGACTAGCGGGGGGCCCGGGCAGTACTTC
.,.,TRBJ2-2,TRBV10-3,CATAGGELFF,TGTGCCACCGCCGGCGGGGAGCTGTTTTTT